Presented here are 23 T cell receptor beta chains from one specimen sequenced in a study of beta chain features in type 1 diabetes. Findings and caveats of the study: The study found moderately but significantly shorter TCRB CDR3s in all four CD4+ subsets of Type 1 diabetes patients.

The study reverse transcribed the entire isolated RNA, so it sequenced expressed TCRB transcripts. Measured with immunoSEQ multiplex PCR; TCRdb has only the in-frame clones, and not every one. Found here are around 260,000 clones, approximately 24% of them singletons; the top ten hold 0.012%. Antigens for these TCRs are unknown. The specimen sequenced was naive CD4+ T cells from blood. The source of these receptors is a woman in her 30s with type 1 diabetes.

The chain couples TRBV5-4 to TRBJ2-7; 8 nucleotides agree with TRBD1. Germline V lookup: CDR1 SGHNT, CDR2 YYREEE (reference sequence). Germline trimming cut 1 base from V and 4 bases from J; bases unmatched to any gene: 4. CDR3 length: 14 residues. The CDR3 region is CASSLRQGRYEQYF. As DNA, the CDR3 is TGTGCCAGCAGCTTGAGACAGGGGCGTTACGAGCAGTACTTC.

The rearrangement uses TRBV30 and TRBJ1-5; D gene unclear. From germline, CDR1 is GTSNPN and CDR2 SVGIG (reference sequence). Trimming shortened V by 0 bases and J by 1 base, and 7 bases separated the two germline ends. This CDR3 region has 14 residues. The CDR3 is CAWSVSVSNQPQHF. CDR3 sequence (DNA): TGTGCCTGGAGTGTATCCGTGAGCAATCAGCCCCAGCATTTT.

In this sample, this clone turned up a few times. The chain is built from TRBV15 and TRBJ2-7; 14 bases map to TRBD2. The trim removed 7 bases at V and 2 bases at J, leaving 19 bases unmatched. The CDR3 runs to 20 residues. The germline V gene encodes CDR1 LNHNV and CDR2 YYDKDF (reference sequence). CDR3 sequence reads: CATMAVPGLAGVGTPYEQYF. CDR3 sequence (DNA): TGTGCCACCATGGCCGTCCCGGGACTAGCGGGAGTGGGGACTCCCTACGAGCAGTACTTC.

This clone was counted between two and nine times. The chain employs TRBV7-9 and TRBJ1-1; 10 bases agree with TRBD1. Per the germline V gene, CDR1 is SEHNR and CDR2 is FQNEAQ (reference sequence). The CDR3 runs 14 residues. With 5 bases clipped from V and 5 bases from J, the junction kept 5 bases outside the gene matches. This CDR3 reads CASSTGQGRTEAFF. The CDR3 nucleotides are TGTGCCAGCAGCACGGGACAGGGGAGGACTGAAGCTTTCTTT.

In its sample, this clone was seen a few times. This sequence joins TRBV29-1 and TRBJ1-2, with D possibly TRBD1 on 5 matching bases. V lost 4 bases, J lost 0 bases, and 12 bases lay in between. CDR3 length: 14 residues. Germline-derived CDR1 and CDR2 are SQVTM and ANQGSEA. DNA of the CDR3: TGCAGCGTTGTAAAGGTGACAGCTAACTATGGCTACACCTTC. Translating it yields CSVVKVTANYGYTF.

In this sample, this clone turned up a few times. V and J are TRBV29-1 and TRBJ2-7; D gene ambiguous. Trimming stripped 4 bases from V and 5 bases from J, with 15 bases between. This CDR3 comprises 13 residues. CDR1 and CDR2 from the germline V gene are SQVTM and ANQGSEA. CDR3: CSVGSDLTDEQYF. In nucleotides, the CDR3 is TGCAGCGTTGGTTCCGACTTGACTGACGAGCAGTACTTC.

This clone was seen a handful of times. The rearrangement links TRBV29-1 to TRBJ1-5, with TRBD1 matching over 12 bases. CDR1 and CDR2 (germline): SQVTM, ANQGSEA. This CDR3 spans 16 amino acids. V lost 5 bases to trimming and J lost 3 bases; unmatched junction nucleotides: 8. The CDR3 DNA reads as TGCAGCGTTTCGGGACAGGGGGCCGGGAACAATCAGCCCCAGCATTTT. This encodes CSVSGQGAGNNQPQHF.

This clone was seen a few times. The chain joins TRBV19 to TRBJ2-1; 8 bases agree with TRBD1. This CDR3 spans 17 amino acids. From germline, CDR1 is LNHDA and CDR2 SQIVND (reference sequence). V shed 5 bases and J 5 bases; nucleotides not matched to a gene: 14. The CDR3 sequence is CASSRQGSLLIDNEQFF. The CDR3 DNA reads TGTGCCAGTAGTCGACAGGGGTCGCTCCTAATAGACAATGAGCAGTTCTTC. The entire variable domain, with the rest obtained from reference TRBV19 and TRBJ2-1, is as follows: DGGITQSPKYLFRKEGQNVTLSCEQNLNHDAMYWYRQDPGQGLRLIYYSQIVNDFQKGDIAEGYSVSREKKESFPLTVTSAQKNPTAFYLCASSRQGSLLIDNEQFFGPGTRLTVL.

This clone was detected only a few times. The chain employs TRBV7-3 and TRBJ1-5; D not resolved. Looked up from germline, CDR1 is SGHTA and CDR2 is FQGTGA. The germline V and J ends were trimmed by 3 bases and 6 bases, with 9 bases remaining between them. The CDR3 spans 13 residues. CDR3 bases: TGTGCCAGCAGCTTCGAGGAGGGTCAGCCCCAGCATTTT. Translating it yields CASSFEEGQPQHF.

The J gene is TRBJ2-5, the V gene TRBV30, with unresolved D. In germline, CDR1 is GTSNPN, CDR2 SVGIG (reference sequence). This CDR3 is 14 amino acids long. CDR3 protein: CANGVVSVQETQYF. The CDR3 DNA is TGTGCAAACGGAGTGGTCAGCGTCCAAGAGACCCAGTACTTC.

As for this clone: This sample also contains other DNA sequences that code for the same CDR3. V and J are TRBV6-1 and TRBJ2-7; D gene unclear. The germline V gene has CDR1 MNHNS and CDR2 SASEGT. The CDR3 extends over 14 amino acids. Trimming stripped 3 bases from V and 1 base from J, with 10 bases between. The CDR3 spells CASSEPGLSYEQYF. CDR3 DNA sequence: TGTGCCAGCAGTGAGCCGGGTCTTTCCTACGAGCAGTACTTC.

Only a few counts were recorded for this clone. At one end the junction does not follow the germline gene, possibly because of a read error. The rearrangement uses TRBV7-7 and TRBJ1-1; possibly TRBD1 for D (5 bases). The CDR3 has 16 amino acids. In germline, CDR1 is SSHAT, CDR2 FNYEAQ (reference sequence). The CDR3, as DNA: TGTGCTAGCAGCCCCATTGGAACTGACAGCTACACTGAAGCTTTCTTT. Its protein is CASSPIGTDSYTEAFF. Using reference TRBV7-7 and TRBJ1-1 for the parts outside the CDR3, the full variable domain is GAGVSQSPRYKVTKRGQDVTLRCDPISSHATLYWYQQALGQGPEFLTYFNYEAQPDKSGLPSDRFSAERPEGSISTLTIQRTEQRDSAMYRCASSPIGTDSYTEAFFGQGTRLTVV.

This clone was seen a few times. J is TRBJ2-3 and V is TRBV5-1; 9 bases are a match to TRBD2. Trimming took 2 bases from V and 4 from J; bases not matched to a gene: 2. The CDR3 has 14 amino acids. Germline CDR1 is SGHRS and CDR2 is YFSETQ. For the CDR3, the DNA is TGCGCCAGCAGCTTTAGCGGGAGTTCAGATACGCAGTATTTT. This encodes CASSFSGSSDTQYF.

The chain links TRBV29-1 to TRBJ1-5, with 7 bases fitting TRBD1. With V trimmed by 4 bases and J by 5 bases, 11 bases remained unmatched. CDR1 is SQVTM, CDR2 ANQGSEA, per germline. The CDR3 loop spans 15 amino acids. The CDR3 sequence is CSVVGVGGEDQPQHF. The DNA for the CDR3 is TGCAGCGTTGTTGGGGTAGGGGGCGAAGATCAGCCCCAGCATTTT.

The chain carries TRBV4-1 and TRBJ1-5; 8 positions match TRBD1. With V trimmed by 1 base and J by 3 bases, 5 bases remained unmatched. The CDR3 totals 16 residues. The germline CDR1 and CDR2 sequences are MGHRA and YSYEKL. The CDR3 nucleotides read TGCGCCAGCAGCCAAGGACAGGGGCCCACCAATCAGCCCCAGCATTTT. Residues: CASSQGQGPTNQPQHF.

This clone was seen a few times. This chain uses TRBV30 with TRBJ2-7; tentatively, D is TRBD1 (6 bases). The V end lost 1 base, the J end lost 7 bases, and 14 bases lay between the germline ends. The CDR3 is made up of 13 amino acids. CDR1 GTSNPN and CDR2 SVGIG come from the germline V gene (reference sequence). The CDR3 DNA sequence: TGTGCCTGGAGTGAGCAGGGTACAGGGGAGCAGTACTTC. It specifies CAWSEQGTGEQYF.

This clone was detected only a few times. J is TRBJ2-1 and V is TRBV7-2; 10 nucleotides match TRBD2. V lost 5 bases and J lost 14; bases outside the gene matches: 3. Per the germline V gene, CDR1 is SGHTA and CDR2 is FQGNSA. The CDR3 contains 11 residues. This chain's CDR3 is CASSVTSGKFF. CDR3 bases: TGTGCCAGCAGCGTAACTAGCGGGAAGTTCTTC.

This chain connects TRBV7-2 to TRBJ2-7; 14 bases are a match to TRBD2. After removal of 4 bases from V and 5 bases from J, the junction contained 4 bases not matched to a gene. This CDR3 region has 15 residues. Germline assignment: CDR1 SGHTA and CDR2 FQGNSA. CDR3 residues: CASSWTSGRPNEQYF. CDR3 DNA sequence: TGTGCCAGCAGCTGGACTAGCGGGAGGCCGAACGAGCAGTACTTC.

The V and J genes are TRBV7-2 and TRBJ2-1, with 8 bases identical to TRBD2. Unmatched junction bases numbered 4, after V lost 5 bases and J lost 10 bases. There are 12 residues in the CDR3. Germline lookup yields CDR1 SGHTA and CDR2 FQGNSA. As DNA, the CDR3 is TGTGCCAGCAGCGCGATAGCGGGGGAGCAGTTCTTC. Translating it yields CASSAIAGEQFF.

This clone appeared a few times. This chain connects TRBV5-4 to TRBJ2-5; a possible D gene is TRBD1 (6 bases). The CDR3 sequence is 15 residues long. V was trimmed by 2 bases and J by 2 bases, leaving 13 bases between them. Germline CDR1 reads SGHNT; CDR2 reads YYREEE (reference sequence). The CDR3 DNA follows: TGTGCCAGCAGCTTCGGACAGTCGTTACAAGAGACCCAGTACTTC. The encoded protein is CASSFGQSLQETQYF.

This clone was picked up a small number of times. This chain joins TRBV19 and TRBJ2-2; TRBD1 agrees at 9 bases. V shed 5 bases and J 7 bases; nucleotides not matched to a gene: 5. Per germline, CDR1 LNHDA and CDR2 SQIVND (reference sequence). The CDR3 is 14 amino acids. The CDR3 DNA is TGTGCCAGTAGTGCGGACAGGGGTGGCGGGGAGCTGTTTTTT. It yields the protein CASSADRGGGELFF.

V is TRBV4-2 and J is TRBJ2-3; 8 bases map to TRBD2. This CDR3 is 15 amino acids long. CDR1 LGHNA and CDR2 YNFKEQ come from the germline V gene. V shed 6 bases, J shed 3 bases, and the junction held 8 bases outside the gene matches. The CDR3 loop is CASSPRLASTDTQYF. In DNA, the CDR3 is TGTGCCAGCAGTCCGAGACTAGCGTCTACAGATACGCAGTATTTT.

The V and J genes are TRBV27 and TRBJ1-5; TRBD1 is a possible D gene (6 bases). CDR1 and CDR2 from the germline V gene are MNHEY and SMNVEV (reference sequence). This CDR3 is built from 14 residues. V was cut by 6 bases and J by 6 bases, with 15 bases left in between. As DNA, the CDR3 is TGTGCCAGCAGCTGGGAGCCAGGGGCTCAGCCCCAGCATTTT. Residues: CASSWEPGAQPQHF.